The text below deals with one T cell receptor (beta chain). CDR3 length: 17 residues. Per germline, CDR1 MNHEY and CDR2 SVGEGT. The J segment lost 2 bases and the V segment lost 0 bases, leaving 10 bases of the junction unmatched. This entry comes from a study of blood T cells in healthy people across ages. Turning to the study itself: About one barcoded beta molecule per two T cells came from capture by template switching.

Next came a second PCR, run for about 6 to 11 cycles, which used a sample-barcoded 5' primer along with a J-beta primer mix. Each cDNA molecule received a tag from a template-switch adaptor that had 12 random nucleotides. TCRdb processed the 5' RACE reads anew with MiXCR; each CDR3 protein has one entry. This sample carries 800,000 or so distinct CDR3 sequences, 25% of them seen once, and the ten largest clones take under 4.5%. Another study also made use of these data, one on T cells of mothers and their children. That study reports: Reverse transcription into cDNA received all extracted RNA, at roughly 1.6 ug per 15 ul.

The chain employs TRBV6-2 or TRBV6-3 and TRBJ2-7; TRBD2 aligns across 7 bases. The sequence was collected from a boy aged 10-17 years in good health. The material sequenced was blood. The DNA of the CDR3 is TGTGCCAGCAGTTACTCGATTGGGCTAGCGGTAACCTACGAGCAGTACTTC. Encoded protein: CASSYSIGLAVTYEQYF.